This TCR beta chain is drawn from a study of T cell responses to AZD1222 COVID-19 vaccine. Profiled with immunoSEQ multiplex PCR; TCRdb holds only in-frame clones, not every one. This table holds around 78,000 clones, around 90% found once. Overall study results and limits: Close to half of all spike-specific TCRs reportedly target regions of the variants that are unmutated. Repertoire sampling happened only post peak T cell response. CD4 TCRs associated with vaccination spanned spike, dominating at 160-218 and 743-854.

Comment on this clone: No antigen is known for it.

Germline CDR1 and CDR2: MGHRA and YSYEKL. The CDR3 totals 14 residues. V was clipped by 4 bases and J by 4 bases; unmatched bases: 4. Sequenced here: peripheral blood, sampled on day 0 of AZD1222 vaccination. The rearrangement links TRBV4-1 to TRBJ2-3; 8 nucleotides align to TRBD1. The clonotype comes from an adult in good health. Here the CDR3 DNA reads TGCGCCAGCAGCCCCGGACAGGGCTCAGATACGCAGTATTTT. Its translation: CASSPGQGSDTQYF.